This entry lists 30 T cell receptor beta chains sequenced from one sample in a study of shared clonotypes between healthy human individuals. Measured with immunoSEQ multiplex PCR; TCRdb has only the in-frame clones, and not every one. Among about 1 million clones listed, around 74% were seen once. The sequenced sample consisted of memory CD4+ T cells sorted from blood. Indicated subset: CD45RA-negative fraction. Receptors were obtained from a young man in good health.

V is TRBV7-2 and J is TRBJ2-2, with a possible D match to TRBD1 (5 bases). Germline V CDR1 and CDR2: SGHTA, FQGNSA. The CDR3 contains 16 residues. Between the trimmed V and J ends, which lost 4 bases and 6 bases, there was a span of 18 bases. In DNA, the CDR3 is TGTGCCAGCAGCTCTTCTATGACAGTCGTCTCCGGGGAGCTGTTTTTT. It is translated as CASSSSMTVVSGELFF.

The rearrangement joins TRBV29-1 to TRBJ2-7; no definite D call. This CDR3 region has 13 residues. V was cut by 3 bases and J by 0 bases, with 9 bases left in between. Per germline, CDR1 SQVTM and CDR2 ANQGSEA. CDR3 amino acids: CSVDTDTSYEQYF. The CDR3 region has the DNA TGCAGCGTTGATACTGACACCTCCTACGAGCAGTACTTC.

The CDR3 region has the DNA TGTGCCAGCAGTCCACGGACTAGCGGGGTTACAGAGACCCAGTACTTC. This translates into CASSPRTSGVTETQYF. The chain uses TRBV27 and TRBJ2-5, with 12 bases lining up with TRBD2. Germline CDR1 MNHEY, CDR2 SMNVEV (reference sequence). Trimming took 5 bases from V and 4 from J; bases not matched to a gene: 8. The CDR3 is made up of 16 amino acids.

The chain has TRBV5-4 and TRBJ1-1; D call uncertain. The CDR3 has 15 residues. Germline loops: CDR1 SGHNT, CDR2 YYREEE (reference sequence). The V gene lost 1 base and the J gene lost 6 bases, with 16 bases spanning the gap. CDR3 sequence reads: CASSLNSLINPEAFF. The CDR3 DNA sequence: TGTGCCAGCAGCTTGAACAGCCTTATTAATCCTGAAGCTTTCTTT.

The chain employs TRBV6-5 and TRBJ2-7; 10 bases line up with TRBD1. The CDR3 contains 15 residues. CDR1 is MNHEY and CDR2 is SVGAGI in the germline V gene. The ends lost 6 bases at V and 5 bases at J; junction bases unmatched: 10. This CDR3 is CASRTTGTGDHEQYF. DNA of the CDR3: TGTGCCAGCAGGACAACCGGGACAGGGGATCACGAGCAGTACTTC.

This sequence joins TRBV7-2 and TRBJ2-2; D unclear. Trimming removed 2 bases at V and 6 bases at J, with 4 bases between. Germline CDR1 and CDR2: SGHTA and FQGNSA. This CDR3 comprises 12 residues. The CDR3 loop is CASSLYSGELFF. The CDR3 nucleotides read TGTGCCAGCAGCTTATATTCCGGGGAGCTGTTTTTT.

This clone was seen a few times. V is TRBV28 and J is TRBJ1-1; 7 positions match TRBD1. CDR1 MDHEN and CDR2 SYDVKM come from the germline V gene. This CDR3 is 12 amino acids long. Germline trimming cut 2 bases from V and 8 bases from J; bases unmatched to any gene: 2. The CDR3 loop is CASSLLDREAFF. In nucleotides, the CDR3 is TGTGCCAGCAGTTTACTGGACAGGGAAGCTTTCTTT.

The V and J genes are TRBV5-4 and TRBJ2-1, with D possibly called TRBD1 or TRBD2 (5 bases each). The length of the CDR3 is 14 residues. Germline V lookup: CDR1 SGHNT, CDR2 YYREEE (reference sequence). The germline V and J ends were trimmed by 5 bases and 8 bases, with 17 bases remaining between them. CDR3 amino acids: CASSRDPERDEQFF. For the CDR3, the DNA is TGTGCCAGCAGTCGGGACCCCGAGCGCGATGAGCAGTTCTTC.

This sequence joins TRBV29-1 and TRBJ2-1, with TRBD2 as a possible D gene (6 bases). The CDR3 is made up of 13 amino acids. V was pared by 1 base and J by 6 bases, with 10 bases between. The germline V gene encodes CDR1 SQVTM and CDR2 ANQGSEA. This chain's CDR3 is CSVEVTTSNEQFF. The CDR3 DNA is TGCAGCGTTGAAGTAACGACTAGCAATGAGCAGTTCTTC.

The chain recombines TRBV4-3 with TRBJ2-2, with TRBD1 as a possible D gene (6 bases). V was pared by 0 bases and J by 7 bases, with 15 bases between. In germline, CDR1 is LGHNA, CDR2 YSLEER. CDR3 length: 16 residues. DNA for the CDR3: TGCGCCAGCAGCCAAGACCTTACACAGGGCCGCGGGGAGCTGTTTTTT. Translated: CASSQDLTQGRGELFF.

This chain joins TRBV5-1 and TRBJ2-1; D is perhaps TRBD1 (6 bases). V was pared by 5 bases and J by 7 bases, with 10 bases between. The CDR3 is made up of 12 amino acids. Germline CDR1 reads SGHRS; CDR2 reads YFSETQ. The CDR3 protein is CASSIQGNEQFF. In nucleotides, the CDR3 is TGCGCCAGCAGTATCCAGGGGAATGAGCAGTTCTTC. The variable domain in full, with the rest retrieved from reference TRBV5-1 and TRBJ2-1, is KAGVTQTPRYLIKTRGQQVTLSCSPISGHRSVSWYQQTPGQGLQFLFEYFSETQRNKGNFPGRFSGRQFSNSRSEMNVSTLELGDSALYLCASSIQGNEQFFGPGTRLTVL.

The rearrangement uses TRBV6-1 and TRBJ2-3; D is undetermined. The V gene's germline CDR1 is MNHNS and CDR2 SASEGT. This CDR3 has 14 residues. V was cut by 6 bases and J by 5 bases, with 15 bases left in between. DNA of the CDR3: TGTGCCAGCAGCTTACAGAGACCACAAGATACGCAGTATTTT. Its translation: CASSLQRPQDTQYF.

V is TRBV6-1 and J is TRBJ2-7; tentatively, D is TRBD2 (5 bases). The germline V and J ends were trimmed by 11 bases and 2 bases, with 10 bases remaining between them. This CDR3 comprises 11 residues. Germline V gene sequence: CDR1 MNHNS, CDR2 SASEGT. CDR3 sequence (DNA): TGTGCCGCCTACGGGACCTACGAGCAGTACTTC. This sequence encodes CAAYGTYEQYF.

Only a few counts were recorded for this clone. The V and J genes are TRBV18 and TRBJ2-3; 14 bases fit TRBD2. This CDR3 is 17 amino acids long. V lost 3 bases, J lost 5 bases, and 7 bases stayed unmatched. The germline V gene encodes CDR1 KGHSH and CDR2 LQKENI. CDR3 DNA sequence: TGTGCCAGCTCACCGCTAGGGACTAGCGGGAGTGAAGATACGCAGTATTTT. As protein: CASSPLGTSGSEDTQYF. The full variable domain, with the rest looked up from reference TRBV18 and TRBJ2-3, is NAGVMQNPRHLVRRRGQEARLRCSPMKGHSHVYWYRQLPEEGLKFMVYLQKENIIDESGMPKERFSAEFPKEGPSILRIQQVVRGDSAAYFCASSPLGTSGSEDTQYFGPGTRLTVL.

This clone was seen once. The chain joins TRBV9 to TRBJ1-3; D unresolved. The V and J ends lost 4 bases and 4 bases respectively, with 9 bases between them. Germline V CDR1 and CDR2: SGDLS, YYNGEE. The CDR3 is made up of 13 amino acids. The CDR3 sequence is CASSSQIGNTIYF. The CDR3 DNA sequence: TGTGCCAGCAGCTCTCAAATAGGAAACACCATATATTTT.

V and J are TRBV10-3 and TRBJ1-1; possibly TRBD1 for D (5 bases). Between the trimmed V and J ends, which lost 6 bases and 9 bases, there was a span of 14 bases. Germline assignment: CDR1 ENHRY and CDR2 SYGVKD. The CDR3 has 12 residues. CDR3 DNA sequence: TGTGCCATCAGGGGGGGAGACACCAAAGCTTTCTTT. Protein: CAIRGGDTKAFF.

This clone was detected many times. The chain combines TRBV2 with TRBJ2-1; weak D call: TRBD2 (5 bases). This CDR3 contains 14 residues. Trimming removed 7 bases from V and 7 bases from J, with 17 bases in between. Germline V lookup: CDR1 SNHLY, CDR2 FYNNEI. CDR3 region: CASTKEASRNEQFF. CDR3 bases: TGTGCCAGCACCAAGGAGGCAAGCAGAAATGAGCAGTTCTTC.

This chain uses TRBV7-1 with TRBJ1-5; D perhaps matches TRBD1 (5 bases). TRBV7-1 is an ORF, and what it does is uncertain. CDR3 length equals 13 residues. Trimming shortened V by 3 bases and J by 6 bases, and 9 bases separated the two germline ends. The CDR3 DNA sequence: TGTGCCAGCAGCTCCAGGGAGGGTCAGCCCCAGCATTTT. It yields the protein CASSSREGQPQHF.

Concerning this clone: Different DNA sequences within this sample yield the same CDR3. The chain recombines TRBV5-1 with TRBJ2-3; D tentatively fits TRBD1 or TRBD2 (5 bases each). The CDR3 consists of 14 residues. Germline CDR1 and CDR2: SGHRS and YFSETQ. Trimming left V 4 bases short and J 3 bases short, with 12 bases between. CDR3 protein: CASSGAGTTDTQYF. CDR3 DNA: TGCGCCAGCAGCGGGGCTGGGACGACAGATACGCAGTATTTT.

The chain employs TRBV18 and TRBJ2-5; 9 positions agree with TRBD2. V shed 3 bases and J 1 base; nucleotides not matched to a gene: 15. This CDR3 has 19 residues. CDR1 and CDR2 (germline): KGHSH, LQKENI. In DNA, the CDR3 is TGTGCCAGCTCACCGCAGCCAAACCTAGCGGGAAGGACCCAAGAGACCCAGTACTTC. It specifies CASSPQPNLAGRTQETQYF. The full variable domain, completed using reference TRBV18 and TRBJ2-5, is NAGVMQNPRHLVRRRGQEARLRCSPMKGHSHVYWYRQLPEEGLKFMVYLQKENIIDESGMPKERFSAEFPKEGPSILRIQQVVRGDSAAYFCASSPQPNLAGRTQETQYFGPGTRLLVL.

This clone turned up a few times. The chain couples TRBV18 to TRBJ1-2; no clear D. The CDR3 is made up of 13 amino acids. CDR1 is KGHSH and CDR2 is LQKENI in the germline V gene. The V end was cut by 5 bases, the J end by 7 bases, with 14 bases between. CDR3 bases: TGTGCCAGCTCAAAAACTGCGGGTTCTGGCTACACCTTC. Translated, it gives CASSKTAGSGYTF.

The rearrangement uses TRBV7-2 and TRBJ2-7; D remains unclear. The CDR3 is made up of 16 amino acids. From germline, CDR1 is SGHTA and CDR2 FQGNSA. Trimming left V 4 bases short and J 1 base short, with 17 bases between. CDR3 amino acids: CASSSQPGLYSYEQYF. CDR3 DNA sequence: TGTGCCAGCAGCTCGCAACCGGGCCTCTATTCCTACGAGCAGTACTTC.

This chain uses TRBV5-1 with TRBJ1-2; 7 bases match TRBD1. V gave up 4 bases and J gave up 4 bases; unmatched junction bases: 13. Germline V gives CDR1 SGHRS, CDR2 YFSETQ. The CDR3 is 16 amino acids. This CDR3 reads CASSPLPGTATYGYTF. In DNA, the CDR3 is TGCGCCAGCAGCCCCTTACCCGGGACAGCCACCTATGGCTACACCTTC.

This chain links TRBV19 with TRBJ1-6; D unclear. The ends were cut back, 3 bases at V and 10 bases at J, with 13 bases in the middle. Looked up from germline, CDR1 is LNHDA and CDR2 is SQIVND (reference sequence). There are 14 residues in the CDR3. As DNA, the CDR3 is TGTGCCAGTAGTATCTCCCGCGGGAACTCACCCCTCCACTTT. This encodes CASSISRGNSPLHF.

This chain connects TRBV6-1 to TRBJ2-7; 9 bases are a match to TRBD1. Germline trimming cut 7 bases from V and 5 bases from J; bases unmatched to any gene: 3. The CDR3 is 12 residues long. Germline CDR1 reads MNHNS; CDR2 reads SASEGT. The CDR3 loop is CASTGTGNEQYF. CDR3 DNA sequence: TGTGCCAGCACCGGGACAGGGAACGAGCAGTACTTC.

The CDR3 coding sequence is TGTGCCAGCAGCTTGGAAGGCCTTAACTATGGCTACACCTTC. Translating it yields CASSLEGLNYGYTF. J is TRBJ1-2 and V is TRBV5-4, with no clear D. This CDR3 comprises 14 residues. Germline V gene sequence: CDR1 SGHNT, CDR2 YYREEE (reference sequence). V was trimmed by 0 bases and J by 1 base, leaving 7 bases between them.

As DNA, the CDR3 is TGTGCCATCGGGGACGGAGCTAATGAAAAACTGTTTTTT. Encoded protein: CAIGDGANEKLFF. The chain has TRBV10-3 and TRBJ1-4; D might be TRBD1 (5 bases). The germline V gene has CDR1 ENHRY and CDR2 SYGVKD. Trimming shortened V by 8 bases and J by 3 bases, and 10 bases separated the two germline ends. The CDR3 is made up of 13 amino acids.

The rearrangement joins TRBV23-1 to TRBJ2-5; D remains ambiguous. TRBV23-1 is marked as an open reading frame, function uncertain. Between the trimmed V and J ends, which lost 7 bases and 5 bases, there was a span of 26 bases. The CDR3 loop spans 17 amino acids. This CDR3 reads CASNLRKESEVQETQYF. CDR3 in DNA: TGCGCCAGCAATCTCAGGAAGGAATCAGAGGTCCAGGAGACCCAGTACTTC.

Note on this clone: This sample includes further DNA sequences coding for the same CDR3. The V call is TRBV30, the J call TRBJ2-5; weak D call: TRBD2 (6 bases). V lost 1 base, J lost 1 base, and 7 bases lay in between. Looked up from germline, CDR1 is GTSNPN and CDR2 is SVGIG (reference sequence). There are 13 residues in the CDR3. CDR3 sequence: CAWSGGLQETQYF. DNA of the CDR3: TGTGCCTGGAGTGGGGGACTCCAAGAGACCCAGTACTTC.

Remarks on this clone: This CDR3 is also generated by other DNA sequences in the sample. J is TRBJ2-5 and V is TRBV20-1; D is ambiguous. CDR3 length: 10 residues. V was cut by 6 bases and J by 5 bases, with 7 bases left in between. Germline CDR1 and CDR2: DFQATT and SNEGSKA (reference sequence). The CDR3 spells CSARWETQYF. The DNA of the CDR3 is TGCAGTGCCAGATGGGAGACCCAGTACTTC.